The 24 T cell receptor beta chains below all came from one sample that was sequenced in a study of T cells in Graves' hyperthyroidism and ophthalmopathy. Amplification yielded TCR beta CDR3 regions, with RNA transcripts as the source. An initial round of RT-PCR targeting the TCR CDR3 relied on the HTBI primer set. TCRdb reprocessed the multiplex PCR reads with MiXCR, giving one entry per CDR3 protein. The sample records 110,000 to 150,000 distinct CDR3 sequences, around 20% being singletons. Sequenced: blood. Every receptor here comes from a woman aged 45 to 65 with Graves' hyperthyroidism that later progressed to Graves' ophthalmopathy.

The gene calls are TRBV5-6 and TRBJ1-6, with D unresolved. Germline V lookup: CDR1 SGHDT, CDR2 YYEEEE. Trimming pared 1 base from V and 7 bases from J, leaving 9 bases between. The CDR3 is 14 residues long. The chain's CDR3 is CASSLRSQNSPLHF. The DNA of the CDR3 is TGTGCCAGCAGCTTGCGCAGCCAGAATTCACCCCTCCACTTT. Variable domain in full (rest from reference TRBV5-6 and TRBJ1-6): DAGVTQSPTHLIKTRGQQVTLRCSPKSGHDTVSWYQQALGQGPQFIFQYYEEEERQRGNFPDRFSGHQFPNYSSELNVNALLLGDSALYLCASSLRSQNSPLHFGNGTRLTVT.

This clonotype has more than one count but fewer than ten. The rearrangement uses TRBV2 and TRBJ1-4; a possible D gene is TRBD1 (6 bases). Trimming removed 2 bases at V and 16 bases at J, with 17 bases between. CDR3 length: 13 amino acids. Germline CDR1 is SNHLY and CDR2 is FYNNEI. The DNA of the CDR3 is TGTGCCAGCAGTGAAAGATTAGGGACAAGGGAGTTTTTT. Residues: CASSERLGTREFF.

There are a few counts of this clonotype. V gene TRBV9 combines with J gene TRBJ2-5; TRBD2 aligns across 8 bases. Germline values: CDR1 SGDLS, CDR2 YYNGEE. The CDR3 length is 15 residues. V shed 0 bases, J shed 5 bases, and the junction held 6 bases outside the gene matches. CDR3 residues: CASSVEGLGGETQYF. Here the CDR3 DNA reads TGTGCCAGCAGCGTAGAGGGACTAGGCGGGGAGACCCAGTACTTC.

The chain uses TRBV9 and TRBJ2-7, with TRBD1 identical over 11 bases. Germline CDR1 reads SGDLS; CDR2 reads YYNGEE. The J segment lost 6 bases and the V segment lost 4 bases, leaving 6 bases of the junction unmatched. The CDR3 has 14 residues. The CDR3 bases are TGTGCCAGCAGCCCGCGGGACAGGGGGGGCGAGCAGTACTTC. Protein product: CASSPRDRGGEQYF.

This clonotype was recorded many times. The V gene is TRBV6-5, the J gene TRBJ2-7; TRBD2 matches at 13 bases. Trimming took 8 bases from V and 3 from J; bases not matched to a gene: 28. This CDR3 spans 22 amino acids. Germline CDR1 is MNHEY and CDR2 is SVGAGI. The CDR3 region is CASPSGGDQGLAGLGGRYEQYF. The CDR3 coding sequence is TGTGCCAGCCCGTCGGGGGGGGACCAGGGACTAGCGGGATTAGGAGGCCGCTACGAGCAGTACTTC.

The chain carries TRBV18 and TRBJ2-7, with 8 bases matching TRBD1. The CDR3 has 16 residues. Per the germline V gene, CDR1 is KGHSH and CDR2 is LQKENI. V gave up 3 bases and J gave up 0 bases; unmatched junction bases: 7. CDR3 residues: CASSPPGQARSYEQYF. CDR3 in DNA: TGTGCCAGCTCACCCCCGGGACAGGCACGCTCCTACGAGCAGTACTTC.

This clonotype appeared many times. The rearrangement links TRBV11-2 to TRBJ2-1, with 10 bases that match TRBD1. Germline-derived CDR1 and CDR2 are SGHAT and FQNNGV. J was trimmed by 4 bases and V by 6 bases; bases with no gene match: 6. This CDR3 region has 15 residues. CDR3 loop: CASSSGQGLYNEQFF. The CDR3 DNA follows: TGTGCCAGCAGTTCGGGACAGGGGCTTTACAATGAGCAGTTCTTC. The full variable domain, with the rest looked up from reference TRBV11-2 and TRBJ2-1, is EAGVAQSPRYKIIEKRQSVAFWCNPISGHATLYWYQQILGQGPKLLIQFQNNGVVDDSQLPKDRFSAERLKGVDSTLKIQPAKLEDSAVYLCASSSGQGLYNEQFFGPGTRLTVL.

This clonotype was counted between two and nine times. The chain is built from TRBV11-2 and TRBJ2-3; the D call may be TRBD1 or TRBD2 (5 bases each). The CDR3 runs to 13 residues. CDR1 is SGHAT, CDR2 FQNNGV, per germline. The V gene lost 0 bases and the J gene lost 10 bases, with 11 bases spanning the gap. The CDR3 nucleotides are TGTGCCAGCAGCTTAGAGTGGGGGAAGGCGCAGTATTTT. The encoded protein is CASSLEWGKAQYF.

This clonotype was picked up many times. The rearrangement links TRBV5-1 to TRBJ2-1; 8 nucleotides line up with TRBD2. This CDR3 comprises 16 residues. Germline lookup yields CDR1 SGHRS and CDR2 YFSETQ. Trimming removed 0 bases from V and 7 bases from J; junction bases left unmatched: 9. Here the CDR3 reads CASSLALAGPLNEQFF. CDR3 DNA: TGCGCCAGCAGCTTGGCTCTAGCGGGCCCATTAAATGAGCAGTTCTTC.

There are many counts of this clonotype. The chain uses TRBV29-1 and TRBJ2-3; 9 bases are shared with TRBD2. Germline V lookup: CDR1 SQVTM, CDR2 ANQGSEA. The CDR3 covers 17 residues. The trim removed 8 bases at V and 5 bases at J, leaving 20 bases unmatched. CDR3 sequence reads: CSTTFPTSGPIGDTQYF. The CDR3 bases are TGCAGCACCACGTTCCCGACTAGCGGACCTATCGGAGATACGCAGTATTTT.

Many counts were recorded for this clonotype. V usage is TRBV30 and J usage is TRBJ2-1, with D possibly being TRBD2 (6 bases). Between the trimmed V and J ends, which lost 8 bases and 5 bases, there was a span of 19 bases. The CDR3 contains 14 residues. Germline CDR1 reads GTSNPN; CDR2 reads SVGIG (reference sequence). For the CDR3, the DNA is TGTGCCGGCACCCTAGCGATGGGGGACAATGAGCAGTTCTTC. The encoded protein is CAGTLAMGDNEQFF.

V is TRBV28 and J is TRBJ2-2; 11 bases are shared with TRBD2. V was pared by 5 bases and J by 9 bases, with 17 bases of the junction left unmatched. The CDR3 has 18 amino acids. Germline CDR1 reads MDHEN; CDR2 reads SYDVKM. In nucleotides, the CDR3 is TGTGCCAGCAGTACTCAACCAAGACTAGCGGGGAGCGGAAGGGAGCTGTTTTTT. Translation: CASSTQPRLAGSGRELFF.

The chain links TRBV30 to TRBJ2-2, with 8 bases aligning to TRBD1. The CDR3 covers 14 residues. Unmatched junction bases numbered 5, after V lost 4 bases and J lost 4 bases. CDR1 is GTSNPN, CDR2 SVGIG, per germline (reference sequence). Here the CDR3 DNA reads TGTGCCTGGACAGGGGGCGCCGGCACCGGGGAGCTGTTTTTT. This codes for CAWTGGAGTGELFF.

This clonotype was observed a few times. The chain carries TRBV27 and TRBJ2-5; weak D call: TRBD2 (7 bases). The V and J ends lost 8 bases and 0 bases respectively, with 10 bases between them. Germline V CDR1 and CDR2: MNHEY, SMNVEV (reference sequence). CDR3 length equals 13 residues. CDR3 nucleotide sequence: TGTGCCAGCGGGGGGGGCGACCAAGAGACCCAGTACTTC. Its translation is CASGGGDQETQYF.

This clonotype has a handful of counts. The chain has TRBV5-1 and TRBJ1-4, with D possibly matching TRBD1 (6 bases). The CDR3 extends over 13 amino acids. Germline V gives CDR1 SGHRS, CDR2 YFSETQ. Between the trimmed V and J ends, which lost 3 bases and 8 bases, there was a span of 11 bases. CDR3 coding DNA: TGCGCCAGCAGCTGGGGGACAAGGGAAAAACTGTTTTTT. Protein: CASSWGTREKLFF.

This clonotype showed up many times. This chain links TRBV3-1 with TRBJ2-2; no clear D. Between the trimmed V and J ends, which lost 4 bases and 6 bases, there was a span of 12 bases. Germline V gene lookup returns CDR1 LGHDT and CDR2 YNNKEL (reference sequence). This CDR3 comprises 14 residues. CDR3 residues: CASSPGDFPGELFF. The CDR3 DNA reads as TGTGCCAGCAGCCCCGGCGACTTCCCCGGGGAGCTGTTTTTT.

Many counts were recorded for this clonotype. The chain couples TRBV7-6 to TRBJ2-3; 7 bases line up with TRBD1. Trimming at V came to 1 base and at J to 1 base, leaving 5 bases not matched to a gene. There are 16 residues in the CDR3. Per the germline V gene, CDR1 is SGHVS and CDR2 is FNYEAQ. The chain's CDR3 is CASSLGATGGTDTQYF. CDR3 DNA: TGTGCCAGCAGCTTAGGAGCTACAGGGGGCACAGATACGCAGTATTTT.

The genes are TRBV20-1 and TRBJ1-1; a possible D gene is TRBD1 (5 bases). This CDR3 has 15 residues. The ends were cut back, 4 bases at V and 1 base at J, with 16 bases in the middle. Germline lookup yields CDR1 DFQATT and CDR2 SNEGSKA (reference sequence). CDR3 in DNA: TGCAGTGCTATTCTTTTCGGGGGGGGGAACACTGAAGCTTTCTTT. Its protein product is CSAILFGGGNTEAFF.

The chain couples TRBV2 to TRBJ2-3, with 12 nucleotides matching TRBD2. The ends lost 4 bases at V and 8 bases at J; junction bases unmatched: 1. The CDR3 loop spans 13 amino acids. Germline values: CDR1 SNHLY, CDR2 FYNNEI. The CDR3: CASSGLAGVTQYF. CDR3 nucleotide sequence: TGTGCCAGCAGTGGACTAGCGGGAGTTACGCAGTATTTT.

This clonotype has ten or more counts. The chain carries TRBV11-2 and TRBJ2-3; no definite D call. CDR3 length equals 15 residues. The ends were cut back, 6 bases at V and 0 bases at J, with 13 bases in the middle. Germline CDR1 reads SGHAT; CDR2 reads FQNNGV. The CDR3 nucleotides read TGTGCCAGCAGAGCCCTCCGGCCTAGCACAGATACGCAGTATTTT. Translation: CASRALRPSTDTQYF. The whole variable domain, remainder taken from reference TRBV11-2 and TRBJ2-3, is EAGVAQSPRYKIIEKRQSVAFWCNPISGHATLYWYQQILGQGPKLLIQFQNNGVVDDSQLPKDRFSAERLKGVDSTLKIQPAKLEDSAVYLCASRALRPSTDTQYFGPGTRLTVL.

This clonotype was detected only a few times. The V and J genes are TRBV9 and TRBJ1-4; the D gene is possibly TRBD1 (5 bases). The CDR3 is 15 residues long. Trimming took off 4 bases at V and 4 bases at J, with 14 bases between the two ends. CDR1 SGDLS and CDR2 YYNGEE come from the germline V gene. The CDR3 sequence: CASSPRGRHNEKLFF. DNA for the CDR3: TGTGCCAGCAGCCCCCGGGGCCGACATAATGAAAAACTGTTTTTT. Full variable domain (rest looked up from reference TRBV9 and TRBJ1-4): DSGVTQTPKHLITATGQRVTLRCSPRSGDLSVYWYQQSLDQGLQFLIQYYNGEERAKGNILERFSAQQFPDLHSELNLSSLELGDSALYFCASSPRGRHNEKLFFGSGTQLSVL.

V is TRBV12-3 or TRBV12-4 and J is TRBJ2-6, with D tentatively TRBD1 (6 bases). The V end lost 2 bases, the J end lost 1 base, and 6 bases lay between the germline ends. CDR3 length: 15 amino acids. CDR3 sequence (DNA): TGTGCCAGCAGTTTACAGGGGTCTGGGGCCAACGTCCTGACTTTC. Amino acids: CASSLQGSGANVLTF.

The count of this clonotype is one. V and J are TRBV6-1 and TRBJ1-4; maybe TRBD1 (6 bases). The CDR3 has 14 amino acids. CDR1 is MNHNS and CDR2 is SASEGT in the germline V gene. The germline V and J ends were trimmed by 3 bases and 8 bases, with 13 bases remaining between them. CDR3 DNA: TGTGCCAGCAGTGACCTAACGACAGGCGAAAAACTGTTTTTT. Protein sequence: CASSDLTTGEKLFF.

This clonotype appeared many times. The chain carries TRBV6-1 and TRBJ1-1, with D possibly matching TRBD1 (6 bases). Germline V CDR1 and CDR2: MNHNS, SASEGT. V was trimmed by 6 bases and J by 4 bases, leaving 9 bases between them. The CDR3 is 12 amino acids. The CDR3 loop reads CASSRGGTEAFF. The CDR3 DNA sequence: TGTGCCAGCAGCCGAGGGGGCACTGAAGCTTTCTTT.